Listed below are T cell receptor beta chains from one sample, sequenced in a study of radiotherapy plus CTLA-4 blockade in lung cancer. Sequencing was performed with immunoSEQ multiplex PCR; in TCRdb, only in-frame clones are kept and a portion is missing. The sample lists about 57,000 clones, under 80% occurring once. Sequencing used peripheral blood, obtained from a patient treated with radiotherapy plus ipilimumab. Receptor source: a human donor with non-small cell lung cancer who had a complete response to radiotherapy plus ipilimumab. CDR3s leave out the opening cysteine and the closing phenylalanine or tryptophan. D genes are given only for firm matches. Part of the rows lack a size; the others show once, few, many or a class for expanded clones.

V gene,clone size,D gene,J gene,CDR3 protein
TRBV7-5,NA,NA,TRBJ1-2,ARSLEGDGYT
TRBV7-2,NA,TRBD1,TRBJ1-2,ASSWGFGQGAKRNYGYT
TRBV19,NA,NA,TRBJ1-2,ASSQQDGYGYT
TRBV14,NA,TRBD1,TRBJ1-2,ASSPLMGGQAFYGYT
TRBV19,NA,NA,TRBJ1-5,ASSRTSSQPQH
TRBV20-1,NA,NA,TRBJ1-1,SARSGQVAF
TRBV4-3,NA,NA,TRBJ1-2,ASSPDRNYGYT
TRBV5-1,NA,NA,TRBJ2-5,ASSLGSPIQETQY
TRBV28,NA,NA,TRBJ2-7,ASSLGGIEQY
TRBV2,NA,NA,TRBJ2-1,AREGRRNNEQF
TRBV19,NA,TRBD1,TRBJ1-4,ASTWDRAGEKLF
TRBV5-8,NA,NA,TRBJ1-1,ASSSGGLRGMGTEAF
TRBV5-6,NA,TRBD1,TRBJ1-1,ASSPTRDSLNTEAF
TRBV18,NA,NA,NA,ASSPSRDNEQY
TRBV2,NA,NA,TRBJ1-6,AGRDTNSPLH
TRBV19,NA,NA,TRBJ1-3,ASMNPYREGGNTIY
TRBV5-6,NA,NA,TRBJ1-2,ASSSGHSFYGYT
TRBV11-2,NA,TRBD1,TRBJ1-2,ASSLIGQGEGYT
TRBV18,once,NA,TRBJ1-1,ASSQTGPWDTEAF
TRBV5-1,NA,NA,TRBJ1-3,ASSETTGISGNTIY
TRBV6-5,NA,TRBD2,TRBJ2-1,ASSWASGGPYNEQF
TRBV29-1,NA,TRBD1,TRBJ2-1,SVDLDRANNEQF
TRBV9,NA,TRBD2,TRBJ2-3,ASSVVASGTPGGDTQY
TRBV27,NA,TRBD2,TRBJ2-2,ASSLRLAGLANTGELF
TRBV6-4,few,TRBD1,TRBJ1-2,ASSPGQGQGYT
TRBV5-1,NA,NA,TRBJ2-1,ASSLSDSYNEQF
TRBV2,NA,NA,TRBJ1-2,ASSSLYGYT
TRBV28,few,TRBD1,TRBJ1-5,ASSLRGRGGNQPQH
TRBV7-9,NA,NA,TRBJ2-1,AWLRDYNEQF
TRBV30,once,TRBD1,TRBJ1-6,AWTDRGNSPLH
TRBV5-1,NA,NA,TRBJ1-1,ASSLQEQNTEAF
TRBV29-1,NA,TRBD2,TRBJ2-1,SVLGLAEKTGYYNEQF
TRBV10-1,few,NA,TRBJ2-5,ASSESGRGFEETQY
TRBV18,NA,NA,TRBJ1-1,ASSSTRGTEAF
TRBV19,NA,TRBD1,TRBJ2-3,ASSKGTGGPDTQY
TRBV12-5,few,TRBD1,TRBJ1-5,ASGPGGRNQPQH
TRBV19,NA,TRBD1,TRBJ2-1,ASSAGTGLNEQF
TRBV27,NA,NA,TRBJ1-5,ASSFDARGQPQH
TRBV6-4,few,NA,TRBJ1-2,ASSSSRVSYGYT
TRBV10-3,NA,TRBD2,TRBJ2-3,AISGASGNTDTQY
TRBV6-1,NA,NA,TRBJ1-1,ASSEAPRTEAF
TRBV19,NA,TRBD1,TRBJ1-2,ASRDREIPNYGYT
TRBV2,NA,TRBD2,TRBJ2-5,ASSEAGLAGVGETQY
TRBV19,NA,TRBD1,TRBJ2-1,ASRQPGQGHEQF
TRBV6-6,NA,NA,NA,ASTTLRGRGNYEQY
TRBV5-1,NA,NA,TRBJ2-7,ASSLALPGYEQY